These 21 T cell receptor beta chains originate from one sample sequenced in a study of PD-1 blockade in mismatch repair-deficient tumors (dated by TCRdb to the late 2010s). What the time point label conveys for this sample: peripheral blood 12 weeks after first pembrolizumab dose. Libraries were built with the immunoSEQ multiplex PCR assay. TCRdb stores this immuneACCESS table with in-frame sequences only. Part of the clones is absent; in the studies checked, under half of the shortfall reflects unresolved V genes, and no reason is known for the rest. This sample is represented by nearly 25,000 clones; 83% of them were singletons. Over 20% of the sample is held by the ten biggest clonotypes. Material: peripheral blood, obtained 12 weeks after starting pembrolizumab. The receptor source for this set is an adult with mismatch repair-deficient cancer.

Only one count was recorded for this clone. The rearrangement joins TRBV7-2 to TRBJ2-1, with TRBD2 identical over 9 bases. The germline V gene has CDR1 SGHTA and CDR2 FQGNSA. The CDR3 runs 15 residues. After removal of 6 bases from V and 7 bases from J, the junction contained 10 bases not matched to a gene. The CDR3 loop is CASSRGGRAGNEQFF. The CDR3 DNA reads TGTGCCAGCAGTAGGGGCGGGAGGGCCGGGAATGAGCAGTTCTTC.

CDR3 DNA: TGTGCCAGCAGCTTGCGGGGTAGCACAGATACGCAGTATTTT. Its translation is CASSLRGSTDTQYF. J is TRBJ2-3 and V is TRBV5-4, with D tentatively TRBD2 (5 bases). The CDR3 totals 14 residues. The V and J ends lost 1 base and 0 bases respectively, with 6 bases between them. In germline, CDR1 is SGHNT, CDR2 YYREEE (reference sequence).

The V gene is TRBV6-1, the J gene TRBJ2-5; D not resolved. V dropped 8 bases and J dropped 5 bases, with 21 bases sitting between them. Germline CDR1 reads MNHNS; CDR2 reads SASEGT. This CDR3 spans 15 amino acids. The CDR3 protein is CASGQSSGGVETQYF. The CDR3 DNA reads TGTGCCAGCGGCCAGAGTTCCGGTGGGGTGGAGACCCAGTACTTC.

This chain uses TRBV5-1 with TRBJ1-1, with 10 bases matching TRBD1. The length of the CDR3 is 16 residues. J lost 5 bases, V lost 1 base, and 8 bases had no gene match. Germline V gene lookup returns CDR1 SGHRS and CDR2 YFSETQ. CDR3 DNA sequence: TGCGCCAGCAGCTTGACTGTCGACAGGGGGCAAACTGAAGCTTTCTTT. Amino acids: CASSLTVDRGQTEAFF.

This clone appeared a few times. The chain recombines TRBV18 with TRBJ2-7; D gene unclear. The germline V gene has CDR1 KGHSH and CDR2 LQKENI. The length of the CDR3 is 12 residues. V was trimmed by 4 bases and J by 2 bases, leaving 6 bases between them. The CDR3 sequence: CASSLDTYEQYF. The DNA of the CDR3 is TGTGCCAGCTCACTCGACACCTACGAGCAGTACTTC.

This clone was seen more than once but under ten times. The chain employs TRBV6-5 and TRBJ2-7; 9 bases align to TRBD2. The V gene end was trimmed by 6 bases and the J gene end by 4 bases; junction bases not matched to a gene: 10. From germline, CDR1 is MNHEY and CDR2 SVGAGI. The CDR3 has 15 residues. CDR3 loop: CASRPLVAGDYEQYF. CDR3 bases: TGTGCCAGCAGGCCCTTGGTAGCGGGAGATTACGAGCAGTACTTC.

This chain connects TRBV25-1 to TRBJ1-2; a weak D match, TRBD1 (5 bases). V gave up 5 bases and J gave up 8 bases, with 12 bases separating them. CDR3 length: 12 amino acids. The germline V gene has CDR1 MGHDK and CDR2 SYGVNS. CDR3 DNA: TGTGCCAGCAGTAAGCAGGGATCCGGCTACACCTTC. The encoded protein is CASSKQGSGYTF.

This chain links TRBV9 with TRBJ2-1; 7 bases are shared with TRBD2. Germline CDR1 and CDR2: SGDLS and YYNGEE. The CDR3 spans 15 residues. V trimming: 0 bases; J trimming: 5 bases; junction bases outside the gene matches: 5. CDR3 residues: CASSVAGGRHNEQFF. The CDR3 nucleotides are TGTGCCAGCAGCGTAGCTGGCGGGAGACACAATGAGCAGTTCTTC.

The CDR3 nucleotides read TGTGCCAGCAGTGCTCGGCAGATTGGGGAGACCCAGTACTTC. Translated: CASSARQIGETQYF. The gene calls are TRBV2 and TRBJ2-5, with D hard to call. CDR1 is SNHLY, CDR2 FYNNEI, per germline. Trimming pared 4 bases from V and 5 bases from J, leaving 14 bases between. The CDR3 loop spans 14 amino acids. Combining the CDR3 with reference TRBV2 and TRBJ2-5 gives the whole variable domain EPEVTQTPSHQVTQMGQEVILRCVPISNHLYFYWYRQILGQKVEFLVSFYNNEISEKSEIFDDQFSVERPDGSNFTLKIRSTKLEDSAMYFCASSARQIGETQYFGPGTRLLVL.

CDR3 loop: CASSVGREVNEQFF. Written as DNA, the CDR3 is TGTGCCAGCAGCGTAGGGCGGGAGGTGAATGAGCAGTTCTTC. The rearrangement links TRBV9 to TRBJ2-1, with 8 bases fitting TRBD2. The CDR3 is made up of 14 amino acids. The trim removed 0 bases at V and 7 bases at J, leaving 3 bases unmatched. Per the germline V gene, CDR1 is SGDLS and CDR2 is YYNGEE.

The chain couples TRBV4-2 to TRBJ2-6, with 7 positions matching TRBD1. V trimming: 3 bases; J trimming: 0 bases; junction bases outside the gene matches: 5. CDR1 is LGHNA, CDR2 YNFKEQ, per germline. The CDR3 runs to 17 residues. CDR3 sequence: CASSHEGQSSGANVLTF. CDR3 in DNA: TGTGCCAGCAGCCACGAGGGACAGAGCTCTGGGGCCAACGTCCTGACTTTC.

The genes are TRBV11-3 and TRBJ2-5; D unclear. With 4 bases removed from V and 1 base from J, the gap between germline ends came to 7 bases. The CDR3 covers 13 residues. Germline assignment: CDR1 SGHNT and CDR2 YENEEA. The CDR3 DNA sequence: TGTGCCAGCAGCTCGGGCCTCCAAGAGACCCAGTACTTC. Translated, it gives CASSSGLQETQYF. Filled out from reference TRBV11-3 and TRBJ2-5, the complete variable domain reads EAGVVQSPRYKIIEKKQPVAFWCNPISGHNTLYWYLQNLGQGPELLIRYENEEAVDDSQLPKDRFSAERLKGVDSTLKIQPAELGDSAVYLCASSSGLQETQYFGPGTRLLVL.

This clone was seen a single time. The chain uses TRBV29-1 and TRBJ2-7; TRBD1 aligns across 8 bases. The CDR3 has 13 residues. V shed 6 bases and J 0 bases; nucleotides not matched to a gene: 4. The germline gives CDR1 SQVTM, CDR2 ANQGSEA. The CDR3 is CSVRTGSSYEQYF. The CDR3 bases are TGCAGCGTCCGGACAGGGAGCTCCTACGAGCAGTACTTC.

This clone was counted between two and nine times. This chain links TRBV9 with TRBJ2-7; D may correspond to TRBD1 or TRBD2 (5 bases each). The CDR3 runs to 12 residues. Germline values: CDR1 SGDLS, CDR2 YYNGEE. With 4 bases removed from V and 4 bases from J, the gap between germline ends came to 9 bases. CDR3 amino acids: CASSPGTYEQYF. CDR3 in DNA: TGTGCCAGCAGCCCCGGGACGTACGAGCAGTACTTC.

The genes are TRBV10-3 and TRBJ2-7; D possibly corresponds to TRBD1 (7 bases). Looked up from germline, CDR1 is ENHRY and CDR2 is SYGVKD. This CDR3 is built from 16 residues. V was shortened by 3 bases and J by 5 bases, with 20 bases between the two germline ends. The CDR3 DNA sequence: TGTGCCATCAGTGATTCCCGGCAGGGGGGCGGTCACGAGCAGTACTTC. Protein sequence: CAISDSRQGGGHEQYF.

In its sample, this clone was seen a few times. The chain carries TRBV6-5 and TRBJ2-3; 10 bases are shared with TRBD1. Trimming took 2 bases from V and 1 from J; bases not matched to a gene: 0. This CDR3 is built from 15 residues. The germline V gene has CDR1 MNHEY and CDR2 SVGAGI. CDR3 sequence reads: CASSYGTGGTDTQYF. The CDR3 region has the DNA TGTGCCAGCAGTTACGGGACAGGGGGCACAGATACGCAGTATTTT.

The rearrangement links TRBV28 to TRBJ2-7; 7 bases match TRBD2. The CDR3 is 13 amino acids. Unmatched junction bases numbered 4, after V lost 6 bases and J lost 2 bases. Germline CDR1 reads MDHEN; CDR2 reads SYDVKM. The DNA of the CDR3 is TGTGCCAGCAGCCCCCGGGGGGCCTACGAGCAGTACTTC. As protein: CASSPRGAYEQYF.

The chain uses TRBV29-1 and TRBJ2-2; D is ambiguous. From germline, CDR1 is SQVTM and CDR2 ANQGSEA. The CDR3 totals 13 residues. Trimming left V 0 bases short and J 7 bases short, with 9 bases between. CDR3 sequence reads: CSVEDNVLGELFF. The CDR3 DNA is TGCAGCGTTGAAGATAACGTCCTCGGGGAGCTGTTTTTT.

V usage is TRBV6-5 and J usage is TRBJ2-7; D gene ambiguous. CDR1 and CDR2 from the germline V gene are MNHEY and SVGAGI. Trimming cost V 6 bases and J 6 bases, with 21 bases left between them. The CDR3 has 15 residues. The chain's CDR3 is CASRETSDGSREQYF. CDR3 nucleotides: TGTGCCAGCAGGGAAACGTCGGACGGTTCTCGCGAGCAGTACTTC.

The gene calls are TRBV2 and TRBJ2-5; the D gene is possibly TRBD2 (5 bases). CDR1 SNHLY and CDR2 FYNNEI come from the germline V gene. V was trimmed by 8 bases and J by 7 bases, leaving 17 bases between them. The CDR3 consists of 13 residues. The CDR3 reads CASAYAARGTQYF. CDR3 bases: TGTGCCAGCGCTTATGCGGCACGGGGGACCCAGTACTTC.

This chain connects TRBV28 to TRBJ1-4; maybe TRBD1 (5 bases). V lost 1 base to trimming and J lost 8 bases, with 17 bases between them. This CDR3 is 16 amino acids long. Germline CDR1 and CDR2: MDHEN and SYDVKM. The CDR3 DNA follows: TGTGCCAGCAGTTTATCCCGAACGGGGGAAAGGGAAAAACTGTTTTTT. As protein: CASSLSRTGEREKLFF.